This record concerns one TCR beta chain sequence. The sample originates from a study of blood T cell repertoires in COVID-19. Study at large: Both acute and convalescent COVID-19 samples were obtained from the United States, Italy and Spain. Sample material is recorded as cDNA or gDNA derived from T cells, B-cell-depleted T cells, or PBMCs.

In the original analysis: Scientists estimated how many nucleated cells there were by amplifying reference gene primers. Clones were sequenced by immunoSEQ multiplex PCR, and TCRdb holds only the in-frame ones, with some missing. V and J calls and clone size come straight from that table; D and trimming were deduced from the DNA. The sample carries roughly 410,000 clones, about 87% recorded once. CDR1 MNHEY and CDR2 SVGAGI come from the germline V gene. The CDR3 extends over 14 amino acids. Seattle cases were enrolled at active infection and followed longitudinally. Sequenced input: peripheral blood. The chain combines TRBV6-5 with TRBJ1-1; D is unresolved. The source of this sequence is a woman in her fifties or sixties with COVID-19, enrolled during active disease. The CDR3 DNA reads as TGTTCCACGCAGTTGGGCGGCGGGGAGACTGAAGCTTTCTTT. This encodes CSTQLGGGETEAFF.